The rows below give T cell receptor beta chains drawn from one sample of a study of blood T cell repertoires in COVID-19. Sequencing was performed with immunoSEQ multiplex PCR; in TCRdb, only in-frame clones are kept and a portion is missing. The sample lists some 150,000 clones, approximately 86% occurring once. Material for sequencing was peripheral blood. These TCRs come from a woman aged 40 to 50 with active or convalescent COVID-19. Both conserved end residues are part of each CDR3. D genes are given only for firm matches. Clone size is shown for a subset of rows, as once, few, many or a class of expanded clone.

D gene	V gene	J gene	clone size	CDR3 DNA	CDR3 protein
NA	TRBV18	TRBJ1-1	NA	TGTGCCAGCTCGGCAGACAAGAACACTGAAGCTTTCTTT	CASSADKNTEAFF
NA	TRBV10-2	TRBJ2-7	few	TGCGCCAGCAGTGAGGATCGAACAGACCCCATCGATTGGGAGCAGTACTTC	CASSEDRTDPIDWEQYF
NA	TRBV2	TRBJ2-5	NA	TGTGCCAGCAGTGAACATGCGAGTCAGGACTTC	CASSEHASQDF
TRBD1	TRBV18	TRBJ1-2	NA	TGTGCCAGCTCACCCGGGACAGGGGGCTATGGCTACACCTTC	CASSPGTGGYGYTF
TRBD2	TRBV5-1	TRBJ2-1	NA	TGCGCCAGCAGCTTGGGACTAGCGGACCGCCGAACCCTTCGCTCCTACAATGAGCAGTTCTTC	CASSLGLADRRTLRSYNEQFF
NA	TRBV19	TRBJ2-1	NA	TGTGCCAGTAGACGGGGCGGGACCTCCTACAATGAGCAGTTCTTC	CASRRGGTSYNEQFF
NA	TRBV10-2	TRBJ1-4	NA	TGCGCCAGCAGCGACCTACAGGGAACGGGTGAAAAACTGTTTTTT	CASSDLQGTGEKLFF
NA	TRBV20-1	TRBJ2-3	NA	TGCAGTGCTAGTAAGGTCGGACAATTCACTCACACAGATACGCAGTATTTT	CSASKVGQFTHTDTQYF
NA	TRBV25-1	TRBJ1-5	NA	TGTGCCAGCAGCCTGGCGGGTTTCCATAGCAATCAGCCCCAGCATTTT	CASSLAGFHSNQPQHF
NA	TRBV27	TRBJ1-4	once	TGTGCCAGCAGTTACGGGGAAAAACTGTTTTTT	CASSYGEKLFF
NA	TRBV11-2	TRBJ2-7	once	TGTGCCAGCAGCCGGATGACAGGCTACGAGCAGTACTTC	CASSRMTGYEQYF
TRBD1	TRBV28	TRBJ2-7	once	TGTGCCAGCAGTATATCTCCGGGACAGCGGTACGAGCAGTACTTC	CASSISPGQRYEQYF
TRBD1	TRBV5-5	TRBJ1-1	NA	TGTGCCAGCAGCTTAGGCGTACCGTACAGGGGCGATGAAGCTTTCTTT	CASSLGVPYRGDEAFF
NA	TRBV15	TRBJ1-2	few	TGTGCCACCAGCAGAGATCGGGTAGGGGCGGATGGCTACACCTTC	CATSRDRVGADGYTF
NA	TRBV6-6	TRBJ1-1	NA	TGTGCCAGCAGTTCCAGGGTGGGTCGGACTGAAGCTTTCTTT	CASSSRVGRTEAFF
NA	TRBV28	TRBJ1-5	once	TGTGCCAGCACCCCTCCCTGGTGGCACAGCAATCAGCCCCAGCATTTT	CASTPPWWHSNQPQHF
TRBD2	TRBV5-8	TRBJ2-1	once	TGTGCCAGCAGGCCCCTAGCGGGGCCCTACAATGAGCAGTTCTTC	CASRPLAGPYNEQFF
NA	TRBV19	TRBJ2-7	NA	TGTGCCAGTAGTCCCCAGGAGGGCACCTACGAGCAGTACTTC	CASSPQEGTYEQYF
NA	TRBV28	TRBJ1-4	NA	TGTGCCAGCAGTTTTGCGGCAGGGCGGGAAAAACTGTTTTTT	CASSFAAGREKLFF
NA	TRBV19	TRBJ1-5	NA	TGTGCCAGTAGTATGAACCGCCTAAGCAATCAGCCCCAGCATTTT	CASSMNRLSNQPQHF
NA	TRBV7-9	TRBJ2-7	NA	TGTGCCAGCAGCCAGAACGGGTCCCCCTACGAGCAGTACTTC	CASSQNGSPYEQYF
NA	TRBV5-8	TRBJ1-5	NA	TGTGCCAGCAGTTCCGGGACACTCGCGAGCAATCAGCCCCAGCATTTT	CASSSGTLASNQPQHF
TRBD1	TRBV6-5	TRBJ1-2	NA	TGTGCCAGCAGTAACGGACAGGGCGGAAACTATGGCTACACCTTC	CASSNGQGGNYGYTF
NA	TRBV6-2/TRBV6-3	TRBJ2-1	NA	TGTGCCAGCAGTTACCGACTAGTCCCCTACAATGAGCAGTTCTTC	CASSYRLVPYNEQFF
NA	TRBV30	TRBJ1-6	NA	TGTGCCTGGAGTGTGGGAACAGGAGGGGTTACGGATTCACCCCTCCACTTT	CAWSVGTGGVTDSPLHF
TRBD1	TRBV29-1	TRBJ1-2	NA	TGCAGCGTTGTGATCAGACAGGGGCCGCCGGAGGGCTATGGCTACACCTTC	CSVVIRQGPPEGYGYTF
TRBD1	TRBV2	TRBJ1-1	NA	TGTGCCAGCACCCTGAGGACAGGGGGCCGAACTGAAGCTTTCTTT	CASTLRTGGRTEAFF
NA	TRBV2	TRBJ1-6	NA	TGTGCCAGCAGGTCCTGGGAGGGTCTGAATTCACCCCTCCACTTT	CASRSWEGLNSPLHF
TRBD1	TRBV6-5	TRBJ1-3	NA	TGTGCCAGCAGGATAGGACAGGCGGGAAACACCATATATTTT	CASRIGQAGNTIYF
NA	TRBV9	TRBJ2-7	NA	TGTGCCAGCAGCGTAGATTGGCAGGGGAACTACGAGCAGTACTTC	CASSVDWQGNYEQYF
TRBD2	TRBV10-3	TRBJ2-3	NA	TGTGCCATCAGTGAACAGCGGGGGACAGATACGCAGTATTTT	CAISEQRGTDTQYF
NA	TRBV6-2/TRBV6-3	TRBJ1-1	NA	TGTGCCAGCAGTTACCCCGATACAGGGAAAGCTTTCTTT	CASSYPDTGKAFF
NA	TRBV4-1	TRBJ1-1	NA	TGCGCCAGCAGCCACCCAGGCGTCGGGGGTCTCATGAACACTGAAGCTTTCTTT	CASSHPGVGGLMNTEAFF
NA	TRBV19	TRBJ2-4	NA	TGTGCCAGTAGTCGAGGTGCCAAAAACATTCAGTACTTC	CASSRGAKNIQYF
TRBD1	TRBV6-1	TRBJ2-6	NA	TGTGCCAGCAGTGGACAGGGGGTTATATCCGGGGCCAACGTCCTGACTTTC	CASSGQGVISGANVLTF
TRBD1	TRBV7-2	TRBJ2-7	NA	TGTGCCAGCAGACCCGACAGGGTGAGCGAGCAGTACTTC	CASRPDRVSEQYF
NA	TRBV6-5	TRBJ2-6	NA	TGTGCCAGCAGTTACTCAGGGGGACGGGCCAACGTCCTGACTTTC	CASSYSGGRANVLTF